This TCR beta chain derives from a study of blood T cells in healthy people across ages. It was with a sample-barcoded 5' primer and a J-beta primer mix that a second PCR of about 6 to 12 cycles was run. Each sample yielded at least 2.5 million CDR3-containing paired-end reads. MiXCR was run by TCRdb on the 5' RACE reads, yielding one entry per CDR3 protein. Here the sample spans 630,000 or so distinct CDR3 sequences, about 28% being singletons. Extracted total RNA amounted to at least 5.5 micrograms for each sample. V was pared by 6 bases and J by 0 bases, with 8 bases between. There are 13 residues in the CDR3. Germline-derived CDR1 and CDR2 are MDHEN and SYDVKM. Study-wide results and limits: Reliance upon unsorted PBMCs precluded definitive naive versus antigen-experienced comparison.

In this sample, this clonotype turned up a few times. What it recognizes is unknown. V gene TRBV28 combines with J gene TRBJ1-2; the D is unclear. Sequencing input: blood. The sequence was collected from a woman aged 80 or older in good health. The DNA for the CDR3 is TGTGCCAGCAGAGACGGGGCTAACTATGGCTACACCTTC. Residues: CASRDGANYGYTF.